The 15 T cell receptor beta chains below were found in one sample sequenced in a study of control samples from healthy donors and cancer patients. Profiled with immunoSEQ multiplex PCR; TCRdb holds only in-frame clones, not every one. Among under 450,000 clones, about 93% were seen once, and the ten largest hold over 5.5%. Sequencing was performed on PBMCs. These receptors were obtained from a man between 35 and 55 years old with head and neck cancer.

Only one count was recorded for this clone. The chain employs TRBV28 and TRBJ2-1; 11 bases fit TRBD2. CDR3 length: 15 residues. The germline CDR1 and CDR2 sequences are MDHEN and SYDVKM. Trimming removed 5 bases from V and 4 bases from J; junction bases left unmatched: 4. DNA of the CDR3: TGTGCCAGCAGTGGCACTAGCGGGGGTTACAATGAGCAGTTCTTC. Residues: CASSGTSGGYNEQFF.

The CDR3 loop reads CSVERHDNTEAFF. CDR3 bases: TGCAGCGTTGAAAGGCACGATAACACTGAAGCTTTCTTT. The chain links TRBV29-1 to TRBJ1-1, with D unresolved. The germline V gene encodes CDR1 SQVTM and CDR2 ANQGSEA. The germline V and J ends were trimmed by 2 bases and 2 bases, with 9 bases remaining between them. CDR3 length: 13 amino acids.

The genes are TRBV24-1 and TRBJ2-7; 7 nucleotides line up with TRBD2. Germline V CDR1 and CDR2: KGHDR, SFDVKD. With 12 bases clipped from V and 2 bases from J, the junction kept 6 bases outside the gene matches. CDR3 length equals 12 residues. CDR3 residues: CAVGGGTYEQYF. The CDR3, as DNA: TGTGCCGTAGGCGGGGGTACCTACGAGCAGTACTTC.

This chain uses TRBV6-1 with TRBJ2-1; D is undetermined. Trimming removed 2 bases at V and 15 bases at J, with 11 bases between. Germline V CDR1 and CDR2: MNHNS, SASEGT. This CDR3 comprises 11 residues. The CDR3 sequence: CASSETRARFF. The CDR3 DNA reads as TGTGCCAGCAGTGAAACCCGAGCTCGGTTCTTC.

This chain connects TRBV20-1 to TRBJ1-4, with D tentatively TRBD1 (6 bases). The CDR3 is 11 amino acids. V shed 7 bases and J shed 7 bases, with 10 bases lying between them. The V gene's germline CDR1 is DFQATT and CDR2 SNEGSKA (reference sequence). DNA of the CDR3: TGCAGTGTCCTCAGGGGTGAAAAACTGTTTTTT. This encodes CSVLRGEKLFF.

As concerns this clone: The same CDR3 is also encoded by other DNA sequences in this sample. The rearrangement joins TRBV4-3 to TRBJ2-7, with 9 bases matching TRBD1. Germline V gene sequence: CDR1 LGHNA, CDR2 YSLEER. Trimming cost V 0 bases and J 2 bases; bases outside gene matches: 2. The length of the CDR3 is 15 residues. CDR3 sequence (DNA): TGCGCCAGCAGCCAAGACCGGGACAGGGCCTACGAGCAGTACTTC. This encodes CASSQDRDRAYEQYF.

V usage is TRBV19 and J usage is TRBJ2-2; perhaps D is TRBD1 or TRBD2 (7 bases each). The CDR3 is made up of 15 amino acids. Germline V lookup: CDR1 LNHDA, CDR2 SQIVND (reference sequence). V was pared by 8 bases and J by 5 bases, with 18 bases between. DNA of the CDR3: TGTGCCAGTTCAACCCCAGGGGGGGCGACCGGGGAGCTGTTTTTT. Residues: CASSTPGGATGELFF.

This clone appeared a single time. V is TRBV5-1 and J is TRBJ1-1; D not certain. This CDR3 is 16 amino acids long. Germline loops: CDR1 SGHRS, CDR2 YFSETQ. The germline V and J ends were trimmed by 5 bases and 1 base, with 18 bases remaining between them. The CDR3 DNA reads TGCGCCAGCAGGGATCGGCTGACGGATAAGAACACTGAAGCTTTCTTT. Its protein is CASRDRLTDKNTEAFF.

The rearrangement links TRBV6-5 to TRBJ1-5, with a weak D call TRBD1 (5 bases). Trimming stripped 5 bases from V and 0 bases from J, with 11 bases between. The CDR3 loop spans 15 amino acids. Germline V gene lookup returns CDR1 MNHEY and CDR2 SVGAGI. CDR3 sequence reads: CASSKTVDSNQPQHF. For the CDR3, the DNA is TGTGCCAGCAGTAAGACAGTCGATAGCAATCAGCCCCAGCATTTT.

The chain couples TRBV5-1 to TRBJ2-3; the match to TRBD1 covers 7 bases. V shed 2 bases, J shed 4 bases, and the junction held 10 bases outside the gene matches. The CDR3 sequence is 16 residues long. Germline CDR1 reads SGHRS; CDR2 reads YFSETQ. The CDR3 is CASSLGTAMSSDTQYF. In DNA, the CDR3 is TGCGCCAGCAGCTTAGGGACAGCCATGTCGTCAGATACGCAGTATTTT.

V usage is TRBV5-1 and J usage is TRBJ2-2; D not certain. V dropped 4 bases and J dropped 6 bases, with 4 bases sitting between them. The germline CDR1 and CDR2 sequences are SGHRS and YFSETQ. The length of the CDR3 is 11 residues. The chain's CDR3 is CASSLAGELFF. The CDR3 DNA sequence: TGCGCCAGCAGCCTTGCCGGGGAGCTGTTTTTT.

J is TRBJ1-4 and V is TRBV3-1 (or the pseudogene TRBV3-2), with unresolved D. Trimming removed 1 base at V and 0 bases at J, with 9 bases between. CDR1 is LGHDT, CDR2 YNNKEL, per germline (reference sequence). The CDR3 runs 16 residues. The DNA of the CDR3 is TGTGCCAGCAGCCAAGGTGGAGGGCCAACTAATGAAAAACTGTTTTTT. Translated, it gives CASSQGGGPTNEKLFF.

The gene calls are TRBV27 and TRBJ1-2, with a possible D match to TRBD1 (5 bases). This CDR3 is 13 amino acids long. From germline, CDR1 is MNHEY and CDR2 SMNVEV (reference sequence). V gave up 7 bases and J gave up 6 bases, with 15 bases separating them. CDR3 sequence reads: CASKNQGTHGYTF. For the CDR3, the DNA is TGTGCCAGCAAGAACCAAGGGACCCATGGCTACACCTTC.

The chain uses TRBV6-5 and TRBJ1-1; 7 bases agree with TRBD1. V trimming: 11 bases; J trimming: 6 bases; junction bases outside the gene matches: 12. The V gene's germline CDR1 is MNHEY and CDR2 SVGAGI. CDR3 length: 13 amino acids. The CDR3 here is CAGEQGSGAEAFF. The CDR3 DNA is TGTGCCGGGGAACAGGGGTCCGGCGCTGAAGCTTTCTTT.

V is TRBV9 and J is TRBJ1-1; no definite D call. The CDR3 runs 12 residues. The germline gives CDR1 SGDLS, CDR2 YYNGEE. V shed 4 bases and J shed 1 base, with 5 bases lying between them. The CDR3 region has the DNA TGTGCCAGCAGCACGGAGAACACTGAAGCTTTCTTT. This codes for CASSTENTEAFF.